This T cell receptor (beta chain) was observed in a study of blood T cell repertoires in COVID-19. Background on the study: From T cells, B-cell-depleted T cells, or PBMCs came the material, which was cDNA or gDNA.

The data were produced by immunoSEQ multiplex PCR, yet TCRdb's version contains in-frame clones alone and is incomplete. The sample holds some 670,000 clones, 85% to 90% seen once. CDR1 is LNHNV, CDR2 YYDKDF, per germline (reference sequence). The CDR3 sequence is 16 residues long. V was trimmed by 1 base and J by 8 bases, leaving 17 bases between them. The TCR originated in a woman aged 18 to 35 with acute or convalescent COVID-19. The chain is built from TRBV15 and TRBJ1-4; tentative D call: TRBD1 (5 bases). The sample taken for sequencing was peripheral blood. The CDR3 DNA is TGTGCCACCAGCAGAGGGCTCCTGGGGCGGGACGAAAAACTGTTTTTT. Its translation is CATSRGLLGRDEKLFF.